The present entry profiles one T cell receptor beta chain with its context. Measured with immunoSEQ multiplex PCR; TCRdb has only the in-frame clones, and not every one. This table holds about 38,000 clones, 82% found once. This record belongs to a study of OX40 agonist ivuxolimab in advanced cancers. The CDR3 covers 15 residues. In germline, CDR1 is SGHTA, CDR2 FQGNSA. Trimming pared 1 base from V and 5 bases from J, leaving 15 bases between. The sequenced sample was CD4+ or CD8+ T cells sorted from blood, obtained in a trial of the OX40 agonist ivuxolimab. The chain joins TRBV7-2 to TRBJ2-7; D remains ambiguous. This receptor was identified in an adult with an advanced solid tumor such as melanoma, head and neck, liver or kidney cancer. The CDR3 here is CASSLVELRSDEQYF. CDR3 sequence (DNA): TGTGCCAGCAGCTTAGTCGAGCTGAGAAGTGACGAGCAGTACTTC.